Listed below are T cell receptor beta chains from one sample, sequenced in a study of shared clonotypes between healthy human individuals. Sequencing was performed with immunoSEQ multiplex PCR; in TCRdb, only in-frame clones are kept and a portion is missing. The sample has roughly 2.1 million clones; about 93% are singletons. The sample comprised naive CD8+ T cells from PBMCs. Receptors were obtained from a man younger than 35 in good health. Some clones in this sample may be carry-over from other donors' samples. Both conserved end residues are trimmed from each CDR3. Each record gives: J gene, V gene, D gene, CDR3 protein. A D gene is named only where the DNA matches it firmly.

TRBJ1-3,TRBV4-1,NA,ASSQRDTLAGNTIY
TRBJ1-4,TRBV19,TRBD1,ASARGQANEKLF
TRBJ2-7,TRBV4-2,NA,ASSQTSPIATHAYEQY
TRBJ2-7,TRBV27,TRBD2,ASSFVGEGYEQY
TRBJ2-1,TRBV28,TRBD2,ASSSLSGTPF
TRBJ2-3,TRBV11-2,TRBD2,ASSLTSSDTQY
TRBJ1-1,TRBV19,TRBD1,ASSMGQRFEAF
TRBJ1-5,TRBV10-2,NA,ASSLGTGSINQPQH
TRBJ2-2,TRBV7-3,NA,ASSLRRGGAGELF
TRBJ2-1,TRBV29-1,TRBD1,SVPGQRTYNEQF
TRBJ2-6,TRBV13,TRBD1,ANGQGLRGANVLT
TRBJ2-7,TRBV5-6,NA,ASSRGLGSEQY
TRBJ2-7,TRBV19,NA,ASSPVNREDEQY
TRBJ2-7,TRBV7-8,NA,ASGKMGGALDEQY
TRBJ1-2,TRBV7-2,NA,ASSYVGRYGYT
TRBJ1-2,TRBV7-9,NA,ASSPEGYGYT
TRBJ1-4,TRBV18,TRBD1,ASSPPDRDSEKLF
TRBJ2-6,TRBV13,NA,ASSSRTSPGANVLT
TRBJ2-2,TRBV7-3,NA,ASSLWSGNTGELF
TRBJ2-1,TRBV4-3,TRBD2,ASSQDTVAGENNEQF
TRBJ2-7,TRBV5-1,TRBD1,ASSLGQGIYEQY
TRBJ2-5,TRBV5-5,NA,ASSLVGEETQY
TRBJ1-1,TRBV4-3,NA,ASSQDLARQLNTEAF
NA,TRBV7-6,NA,ASSLALGGYEQY
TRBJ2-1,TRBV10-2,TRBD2,ASGGTSGSSNEQF
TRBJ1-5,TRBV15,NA,ATSRLNQPQH
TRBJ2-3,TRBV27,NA,ASSSTSGYTQY
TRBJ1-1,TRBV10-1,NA,ASRGRKNTEAF
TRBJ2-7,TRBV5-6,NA,ASSSKQLPAYEQY
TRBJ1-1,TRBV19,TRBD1,ASSIRTGMNTEAF
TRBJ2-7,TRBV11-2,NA,ASGFRGYEQY
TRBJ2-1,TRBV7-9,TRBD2,ASIRESGSMNEQF
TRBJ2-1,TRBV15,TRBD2,ATSSGGSPYNEQF
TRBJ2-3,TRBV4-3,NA,ASSKTASTDTQY
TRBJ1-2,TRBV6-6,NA,ASSPPRDIDYGYT
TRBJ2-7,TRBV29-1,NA,SVTGGESSYEQY
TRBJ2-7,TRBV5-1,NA,ASSLFYIPQTGTYEQY
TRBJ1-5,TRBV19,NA,ASTNRDWNQPQH
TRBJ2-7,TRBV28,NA,ASSPLYEQY
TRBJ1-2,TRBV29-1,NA,SVVGRGHLDGYT
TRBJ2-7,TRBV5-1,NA,ASSFAGYEQY
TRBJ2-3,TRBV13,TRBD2,ASSLASGRGPTDTQY
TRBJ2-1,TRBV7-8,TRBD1,ASSLGETGIVDNEQF
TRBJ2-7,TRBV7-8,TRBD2,ASTPLGGGSSYEQY
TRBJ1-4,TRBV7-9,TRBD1,ASRPGQAATNEKLF
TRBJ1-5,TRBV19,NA,ASSIVPRNQPQH
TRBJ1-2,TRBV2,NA,ASSESLWDGYGYT
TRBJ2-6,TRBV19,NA,ASSETSGANVLT
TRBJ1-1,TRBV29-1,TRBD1,SAGTGIEAF
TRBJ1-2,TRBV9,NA,ASSLGGQNYGYT
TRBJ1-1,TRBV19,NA,ASSAGNTEAF
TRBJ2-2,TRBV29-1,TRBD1,GTPDRENTGELF
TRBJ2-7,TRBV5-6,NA,ASSFAGAVHMGQY
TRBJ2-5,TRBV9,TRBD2,ASSVDWTSGDYTETQY
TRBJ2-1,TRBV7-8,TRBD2,ASSPGLAGAYSYNEQF
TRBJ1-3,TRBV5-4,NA,ASSFGPGNTIY